This TCR beta chain was obtained from a study of cytomegalovirus exposure and HLA in healthy donors. Study-wide points: Most of the TCR beta V segments (in an earlier analysis) were productive either about 87% or about 30% of the time.

The PCR had 60 Vbeta and 13 Jbeta primers. Sequenced by immunoSEQ multiplex PCR; TCRdb stores in-frame clones only, minus some. The sample includes 150,000 to 200,000 clones, over 60% of them seen just once. Remarks on this clone: The antigen is not known.

The CDR3 has 11 amino acids. Germline CDR1 and CDR2: DFQATT and SNEGSKA (reference sequence). V lost 8 bases and J 4 bases, leaving 12 bases between the germline ends. The sequenced material came from PBMCs. This chain connects TRBV20-1 to TRBJ2-7; TRBD2 is a possible D gene (5 bases). The clonotype was recovered from a male donor in good health and CMV-seronegative. In DNA form, the CDR3 reads TGCAGTATCCCCCGAGGGTACGAGCAGTACTTC. It encodes CSIPRGYEQYF.